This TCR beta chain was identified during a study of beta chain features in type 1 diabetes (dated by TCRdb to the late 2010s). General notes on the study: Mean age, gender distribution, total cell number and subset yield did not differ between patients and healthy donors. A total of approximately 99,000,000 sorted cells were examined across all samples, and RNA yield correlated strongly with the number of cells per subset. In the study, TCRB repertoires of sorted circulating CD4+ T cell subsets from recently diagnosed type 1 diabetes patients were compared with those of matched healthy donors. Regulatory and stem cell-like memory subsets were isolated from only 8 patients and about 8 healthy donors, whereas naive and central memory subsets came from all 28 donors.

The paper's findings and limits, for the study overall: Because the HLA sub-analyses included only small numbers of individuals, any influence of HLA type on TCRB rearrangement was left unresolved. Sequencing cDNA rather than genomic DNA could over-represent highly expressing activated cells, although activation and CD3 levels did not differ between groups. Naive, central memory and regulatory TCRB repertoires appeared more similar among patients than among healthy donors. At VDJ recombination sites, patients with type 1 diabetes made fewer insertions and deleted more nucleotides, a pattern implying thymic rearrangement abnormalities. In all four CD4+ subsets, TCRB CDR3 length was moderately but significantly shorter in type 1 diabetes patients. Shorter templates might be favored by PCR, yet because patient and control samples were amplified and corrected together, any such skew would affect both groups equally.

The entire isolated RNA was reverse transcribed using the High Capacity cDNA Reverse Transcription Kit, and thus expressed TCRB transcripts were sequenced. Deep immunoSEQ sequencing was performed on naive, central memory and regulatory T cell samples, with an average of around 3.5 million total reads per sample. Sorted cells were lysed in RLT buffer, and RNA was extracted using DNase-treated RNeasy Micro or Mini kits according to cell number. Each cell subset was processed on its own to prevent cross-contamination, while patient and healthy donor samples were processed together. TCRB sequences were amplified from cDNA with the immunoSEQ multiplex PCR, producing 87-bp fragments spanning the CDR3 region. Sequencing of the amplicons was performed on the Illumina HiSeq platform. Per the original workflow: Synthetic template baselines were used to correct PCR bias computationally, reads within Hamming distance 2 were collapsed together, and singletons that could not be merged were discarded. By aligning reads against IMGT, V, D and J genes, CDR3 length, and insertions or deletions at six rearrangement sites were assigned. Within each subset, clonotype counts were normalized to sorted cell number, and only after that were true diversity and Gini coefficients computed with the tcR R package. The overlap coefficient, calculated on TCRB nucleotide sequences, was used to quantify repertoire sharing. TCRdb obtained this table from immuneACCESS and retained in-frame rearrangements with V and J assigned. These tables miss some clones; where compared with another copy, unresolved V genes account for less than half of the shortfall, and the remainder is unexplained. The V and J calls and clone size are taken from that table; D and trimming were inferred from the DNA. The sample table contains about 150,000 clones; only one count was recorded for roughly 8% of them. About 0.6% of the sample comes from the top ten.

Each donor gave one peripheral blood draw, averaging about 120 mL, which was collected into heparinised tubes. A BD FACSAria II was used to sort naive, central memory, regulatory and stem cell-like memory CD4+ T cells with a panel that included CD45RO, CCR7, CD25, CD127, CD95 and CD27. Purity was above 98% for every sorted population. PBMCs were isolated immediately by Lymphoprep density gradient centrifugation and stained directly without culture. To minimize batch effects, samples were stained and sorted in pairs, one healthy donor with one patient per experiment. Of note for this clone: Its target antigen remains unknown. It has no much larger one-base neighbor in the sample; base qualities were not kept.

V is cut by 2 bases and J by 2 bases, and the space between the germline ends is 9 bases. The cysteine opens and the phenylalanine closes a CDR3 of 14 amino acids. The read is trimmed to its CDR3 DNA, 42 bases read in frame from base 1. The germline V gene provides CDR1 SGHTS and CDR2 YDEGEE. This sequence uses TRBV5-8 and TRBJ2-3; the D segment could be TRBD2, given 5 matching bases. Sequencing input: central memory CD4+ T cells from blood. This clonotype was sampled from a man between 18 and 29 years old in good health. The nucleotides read TGTGCCAGCAGCTTTATCGGGGTCACAGATACGCAGTATTTT. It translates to CASSFIGVTDTQYF.